The 27 T cell receptor beta chains below were found in one sample sequenced in a study of beta chain features in type 1 diabetes. The study reverse transcribed the entire isolated RNA, so it sequenced expressed TCRB transcripts. The table came from immunoSEQ multiplex PCR; TCRdb's copy has only in-frame clones and leaves some out. The sample carries about 140,000 clones, 9.7% recorded once. The sequenced sample consisted of central memory CD4+ T cells from blood. The receptors derive from a woman aged 40 to 50 in good health.

This clone was seen repeatedly, ten times or more. The chain has TRBV15 and TRBJ2-2; D may be TRBD2 (5 bases). Trimming left V 0 bases short and J 0 bases short, with 5 bases between. Germline CDR1 LNHNV, CDR2 YYDKDF (reference sequence). This CDR3 spans 15 amino acids. The CDR3 nucleotides read TGTGCCACCAGCAGAGAGAGGGCGAACACCGGGGAGCTGTTTTTT. Amino acid sequence: CATSRERANTGELFF.

This chain links TRBV7-8 with TRBJ2-1; 11 nucleotides line up with TRBD2. CDR1 and CDR2 (germline): SGHVS, FQNEAQ. The CDR3 consists of 16 residues. V lost 5 bases and J lost 5; bases outside the gene matches: 8. This CDR3 reads CASSRLGLADNNEQFF. The CDR3, as DNA: TGTGCCAGCAGCAGACTGGGACTAGCGGATAACAATGAGCAGTTCTTC.

In its sample, this clone was seen a few times. The rearrangement links TRBV13 to TRBJ1-3; the D is unclear. The V gene lost 3 bases and the J gene lost 2 bases, with 11 bases spanning the gap. In germline, CDR1 is PRHDT, CDR2 FYEKMQ (reference sequence). The CDR3 is 15 amino acids. CDR3 nucleotides: TGTGCCAGCAGCTTTCAGGTTTCGGCTGGAAACACCATATATTTT. Its protein product is CASSFQVSAGNTIYF.

The chain combines TRBV7-9 with TRBJ2-7; 8 bases map to TRBD1. The ends lost 4 bases at V and 6 bases at J; junction bases unmatched: 11. The CDR3 totals 15 residues. Germline V CDR1 and CDR2: SEHNR, FQNEAQ (reference sequence). CDR3 amino acids: CASSYPGQGVSEQYF. CDR3 sequence (DNA): TGTGCCAGCAGCTATCCAGGACAGGGAGTCTCCGAGCAGTACTTC.

This clone was seen more than once but under ten times. The chain uses TRBV19 and TRBJ1-2, with D uncertain. Trimming left V 7 bases short and J 3 bases short, with 18 bases between. The CDR3 loop spans 15 amino acids. The germline CDR1 and CDR2 sequences are LNHDA and SQIVND (reference sequence). This CDR3 is CASTIRRGGDYGYTF. CDR3 sequence (DNA): TGTGCCAGTACCATTCGGCGCGGAGGAGACTATGGCTACACCTTC.

Only a few counts were recorded for this clone. The chain has TRBV18 and TRBJ2-7, with TRBD1 matching over 10 bases. The CDR3 loop spans 15 amino acids. The V and J ends lost 5 bases and 4 bases, in that order; junction bases with no gene match: 8. Germline V gene data show CDR1 as KGHSH and CDR2 as LQKENI. The CDR3 DNA follows: TGTGCCAGCTCAGTCTCCCGGGACAGGGGATACGAGCAGTACTTC. Translated: CASSVSRDRGYEQYF.

The V and J genes are TRBV6-1 and TRBJ2-6, with D tentatively TRBD2 (5 bases). Germline CDR1 MNHNS, CDR2 SASEGT. The CDR3 contains 14 residues. V lost 11 bases, J lost 0 bases, and 11 bases lay in between. In nucleotides, the CDR3 is TGTGCCCTCACTGCGGGCTCTGGGGCCAACGTCCTGACTTTC. It encodes CALTAGSGANVLTF.

The rearrangement links TRBV4-3 to TRBJ2-5; 13 bases fit TRBD2. Trimming cost V 1 base and J 5 bases; bases outside gene matches: 10. CDR1 and CDR2 from the germline V gene are LGHNA and YSLEER. CDR3 length equals 18 residues. CDR3 sequence (DNA): TGCGCCAGCAGCCAAGGTCATTTCCGGACTAGCGGGGGTGAGACCCAGTACTTC. Amino acid sequence: CASSQGHFRTSGGETQYF.

This clone occurred many times. This chain joins TRBV19 and TRBJ1-6; 7 positions match TRBD1. V gave up 6 bases and J gave up 7 bases; unmatched junction bases: 6. Germline lookup yields CDR1 LNHDA and CDR2 SQIVND (reference sequence). The CDR3 is made up of 14 amino acids. CDR3 sequence: CASRDRAVNSPLHF. The CDR3 coding sequence is TGTGCCAGTAGAGACAGGGCAGTGAATTCACCCCTCCACTTT.

This clone was seen only a few times. The rearrangement links TRBV13 to TRBJ1-6; 9 bases are a match to TRBD1. The CDR3 has 17 residues. Per the germline V gene, CDR1 is PRHDT and CDR2 is FYEKMQ (reference sequence). Losses at the gene ends were 3 bases for V and 2 bases for J; bases not matched to a gene: 5. The CDR3 reads CASSLRQGGTYNSPLHF. The CDR3 DNA sequence: TGTGCCAGCAGCTTGCGACAGGGGGGTACCTATAATTCACCCCTCCACTTT.

This clone was seen a few times. V usage is TRBV27 and J usage is TRBJ1-1; D gene unclear. The CDR3 runs to 13 residues. Germline CDR1 is MNHEY and CDR2 is SMNVEV (reference sequence). With 5 bases removed from V and 2 bases from J, the gap between germline ends came to 9 bases. The CDR3 nucleotides are TGTGCCAGCAGTATTAAACACAACACTGAAGCTTTCTTT. Translation gives CASSIKHNTEAFF.

This clone was counted ten times or more. The J gene is TRBJ2-7, the V gene TRBV29-1; D not certain. The CDR3 loop spans 12 amino acids. Trimming shortened V by 2 bases and J by 3 bases, and 8 bases separated the two germline ends. Germline lookup yields CDR1 SQVTM and CDR2 ANQGSEA. The CDR3, as DNA: TGCAGCGTTGAACACGGTAACTACGAGCAGTACTTC. Translation gives CSVEHGNYEQYF.

By sample share, this clone is medium-sized. The chain combines TRBV15 with TRBJ2-5; D is undetermined. This CDR3 is 12 amino acids long. CDR1 and CDR2 (germline): LNHNV, YYDKDF (reference sequence). Trimming removed 5 bases from V and 3 bases from J, with 7 bases in between. The CDR3 spells CATSYAEETQYF. In DNA, the CDR3 is TGTGCCACCAGCTACGCGGAAGAGACCCAGTACTTC.

J is TRBJ2-7 and V is TRBV7-6; 7 nucleotides match TRBD2. Germline CDR1 SGHVS, CDR2 FNYEAQ. V lost 4 bases to trimming and J lost 9 bases; unmatched junction nucleotides: 12. The CDR3 consists of 14 residues. The CDR3 nucleotides are TGTGCCAGCAGCTCCGGGACTAAACCTACGGGGCAGTACTTC. This translates into CASSSGTKPTGQYF.

V usage is TRBV11-3 and J usage is TRBJ2-3, with D unresolved. This CDR3 comprises 12 residues. The V and J ends lost 7 bases and 7 bases respectively, with 12 bases between them. Germline assignment: CDR1 SGHNT and CDR2 YENEEA. CDR3 amino acids: CASIGLRNTQYF. The CDR3 bases are TGTGCCAGCATCGGGTTGCGAAATACGCAGTATTTT. The whole variable domain, filled in from reference TRBV11-3 and TRBJ2-3, reads EAGVVQSPRYKIIEKKQPVAFWCNPISGHNTLYWYLQNLGQGPELLIRYENEEAVDDSQLPKDRFSAERLKGVDSTLKIQPAELGDSAVYLCASIGLRNTQYFGPGTRLTVL.

V is TRBV2 and J is TRBJ2-3, with 8 bases aligning to TRBD2. Unmatched junction bases numbered 9, after V lost 0 bases and J lost 4 bases. CDR1 is SNHLY, CDR2 FYNNEI, per germline. The CDR3 has 17 residues. CDR3 bases: TGTGCCAGCAGTGAAGCCGTGAGGCGGGGGGTGTCAGATACGCAGTATTTT. Translation gives CASSEAVRRGVSDTQYF.

The chain recombines TRBV29-1 with TRBJ1-3; 7 bases are shared with TRBD1. The length of the CDR3 is 15 residues. Trimming removed 6 bases from V and 2 bases from J; junction bases left unmatched: 10. CDR1 is SQVTM, CDR2 ANQGSEA, per germline. The DNA of the CDR3 is TGCAGCGTAGCACCCGGACAGGAAGCTGGAAACACCATATATTTT. The encoded protein is CSVAPGQEAGNTIYF.

This clone turned up a few times. The rearrangement joins TRBV7-9 to TRBJ2-1; no definite D call. CDR3 length equals 15 residues. Looked up from germline, CDR1 is SEHNR and CDR2 is FQNEAQ (reference sequence). Trimming removed 3 bases at V and 8 bases at J, with 17 bases between. The CDR3 DNA reads TGTGCCAGCAGCTTGGAAGGTGTAGCTGGCGATGAGCAGTTCTTC. Amino acids: CASSLEGVAGDEQFF.

The sample holds a few counts of this clone. The chain uses TRBV5-1 and TRBJ2-2, with 8 bases that match TRBD1. Germline CDR1 reads SGHRS; CDR2 reads YFSETQ. The ends lost 2 bases at V and 3 bases at J; junction bases unmatched: 12. The CDR3 runs 18 residues. In DNA, the CDR3 is TGCGCCAGCAGCTTAATCCGGACAGGGACCGGTTACACCGGGGAGCTGTTTTTT. Translation: CASSLIRTGTGYTGELFF.

The rearrangement links TRBV5-6 to TRBJ1-1; no clear D. The ends were cut back, 4 bases at V and 0 bases at J, with 7 bases in the middle. This CDR3 comprises 13 residues. Germline V CDR1 and CDR2: SGHDT, YYEEEE. In nucleotides, the CDR3 is TGTGCCAGCAGCCTGTCCCTGAACACTGAAGCTTTCTTT. Protein product: CASSLSLNTEAFF.

The V and J genes are TRBV5-6 and TRBJ2-7, with a tentative D call TRBD2 (6 bases). The CDR3 contains 16 residues. V was shortened by 3 bases and J by 0 bases, with 16 bases between the two germline ends. The V gene's germline CDR1 is SGHDT and CDR2 YYEEEE. The DNA for the CDR3 is TGTGCCAGCAGCTCGGGACTGAATTTACTCTCCTACGAGCAGTACTTC. Amino acid sequence: CASSSGLNLLSYEQYF.

This clone has only a few counts. This chain uses TRBV4-3 with TRBJ1-6, with D tentatively TRBD1 (5 bases). The germline V gene has CDR1 LGHNA and CDR2 YSLEER. This CDR3 is 15 amino acids long. Trimming stripped 0 bases from V and 6 bases from J, with 9 bases between. This chain's CDR3 is CASSQDLGVNSPLHF. The CDR3 coding sequence is TGCGCCAGCAGCCAAGATCTAGGGGTTAATTCACCCCTCCACTTT.

The sample holds a few counts of this clone. The chain carries TRBV7-2 and TRBJ2-5; 8 bases agree with TRBD2. V gave up 5 bases and J gave up 5 bases; unmatched junction bases: 10. CDR1 and CDR2 (germline): SGHTA, FQGNSA. The CDR3 totals 15 residues. CDR3 coding DNA: TGTGCCAGCAGCCCAACCGGGAGGGAGTCTGAGACCCAGTACTTC. Its translation is CASSPTGRESETQYF.

This clone has only a few counts. The rearrangement joins TRBV5-6 to TRBJ2-7, with D uncertain. The length of the CDR3 is 13 residues. Germline CDR1 SGHDT, CDR2 YYEEEE. Trimming took 1 base from V and 2 from J, leaving 7 bases between them. The CDR3 region has the DNA TGTGCCAGCAGCTTGAGACAAGCCTACGAGCAGTACTTC. Protein sequence: CASSLRQAYEQYF.

This clone was detected only a few times. The chain carries TRBV6-5 and TRBJ1-4, with D possibly TRBD1 on 5 matching bases. Germline V lookup: CDR1 MNHEY, CDR2 SVGAGI. The germline V and J ends were trimmed by 8 bases and 7 bases, with 11 bases remaining between them. There are 12 residues in the CDR3. The CDR3 loop reads CASGIRGEKLFF. The CDR3 DNA is TGTGCCAGCGGTATTAGGGGTGAAAAACTGTTTTTT.

This clone was picked up a small number of times. CDR3 DNA sequence: TGTGCCAGCTCACCTAATGCCGGGACAGGGGGCGATGAGCAGTTCTTC. Its protein is CASSPNAGTGGDEQFF. This sequence joins TRBV18 and TRBJ2-1, with TRBD1 identical over 12 bases. J lost 8 bases, V lost 3 bases, and 8 bases had no gene match. There are 16 residues in the CDR3. Germline CDR1 reads KGHSH; CDR2 reads LQKENI.

This chain uses TRBV2 with TRBJ2-7; 7 positions agree with TRBD2. CDR3 length equals 13 residues. J lost 4 bases, V lost 8 bases, and 8 bases had no gene match. Germline CDR1 reads SNHLY; CDR2 reads FYNNEI. The CDR3 nucleotides read TGTGCCAGCGGGGGGACTACCCTGTACGAGCAGTACTTC. The encoded protein is CASGGTTLYEQYF.